Each of the 27 T cell receptor beta chains below was sequenced from the same sample in a study of T-cell memory formation after mild COVID-19. TCRdb re-called the 5' RACE reads with MiXCR, one entry per CDR3 protein. The table includes 350,000 to 450,000 distinct CDR3 sequences, over 25% detected once. The sample taken for sequencing was PBMCs or a T cell subset sorted from them (not recorded which). These receptors were collected from an adult woman who had mild COVID-19 (a few samples of this study predate the infection). Cell type and time point are not known.

The chain has TRBV5-1 and TRBJ1-4; D gene uncertain. Germline values: CDR1 SGHRS, CDR2 YFSETQ. Deletions cut 0 bases from V and 8 bases from J, with 8 bases between. The CDR3 extends over 13 amino acids. The DNA for the CDR3 is TGCGCCAGCAGCTTGGAGTCGATGGAAAAACTGTTTTTT. Protein sequence: CASSLESMEKLFF.

This clonotype has only a few counts. The rearrangement links TRBV9 to TRBJ2-1; D is unclear. The CDR3 is 10 residues long. V gave up 3 bases and J gave up 16 bases, with 11 bases separating them. CDR1 is SGDLS and CDR2 is YYNGEE in the germline V gene. The CDR3 nucleotides read TGTGCCAGCAGCGGGATCGAGCTCTTCTTC. This sequence encodes CASSGIELFF. The whole variable domain, remainder taken from reference TRBV9 and TRBJ2-1, is DSGVTQTPKHLITATGQRVTLRCSPRSGDLSVYWYQQSLDQGLQFLIQYYNGEERAKGNILERFSAQQFPDLHSELNLSSLELGDSALYFCASSGIELFFGPGTRLTVL.

This clonotype was observed once. This chain connects TRBV12-3 or TRBV12-4 to TRBJ1-1; 9 nucleotides agree with TRBD1. Losses at the gene ends were 7 bases for V and 1 base for J; bases not matched to a gene: 13. The CDR3 covers 17 residues. CDR3 sequence: CASKRNPQGASNTEAFF. CDR3 DNA sequence: TGTGCCAGCAAACGAAACCCACAGGGGGCCTCGAACACTGAAGCTTTCTTT.

The chain combines TRBV20-1 with TRBJ2-3, with 8 bases that match TRBD2. The CDR3 contains 15 residues. Germline CDR1 is DFQATT and CDR2 is SNEGSKA (reference sequence). The junction had 13 bases not matched to a gene; V was cut back by 7 bases and J by 4 bases. CDR3 DNA: TGCAGTGGGTATATCGGGACTAGTGGTTCAGATACGCAGTATTTT. Its protein product is CSGYIGTSGSDTQYF.

Only a few counts were recorded for this clonotype. The chain couples TRBV24-1 to TRBJ2-3; 8 nucleotides agree with TRBD2. V shed 10 bases, J shed 10 bases, and the junction held 9 bases outside the gene matches. The CDR3 runs 12 residues. Germline CDR1 KGHDR, CDR2 SFDVKD. CDR3 coding DNA: TGTGCCACAGCAGCGGGAGACGGGTCGCAGTATTTT. Its translation is CATAAGDGSQYF.

This chain links TRBV12-3 or TRBV12-4 with TRBJ1-2; TRBD1 aligns across 8 bases. V was clipped by 8 bases and J by 1 base; unmatched bases: 3. The CDR3 runs to 13 residues. As DNA, the CDR3 is TGTGCCAGCCGACAGGGGATTAACTATGGCTACACCTTC. Translating it yields CASRQGINYGYTF.

This clonotype appeared a single time. This rearrangement joins TRBV14 to TRBJ2-2; D ambiguous. This CDR3 comprises 16 residues. Germline CDR1 is SGHDN and CDR2 is FVKESK. V was shortened by 0 bases and J by 7 bases, with 15 bases between the two germline ends. The CDR3 loop is CASSQDWSGIGGELFF. DNA for the CDR3: TGTGCCAGCAGCCAAGATTGGTCGGGTATCGGCGGGGAGCTGTTTTTT.

The chain couples TRBV19 to TRBJ2-7; 7 bases fit TRBD1. With 5 bases clipped from V and 0 bases from J, the junction kept 10 bases outside the gene matches. CDR3 size: 16 residues. Germline loops: CDR1 LNHDA, CDR2 SQIVND (reference sequence). The chain's CDR3 is CASSPLGTVFSYEQYF. CDR3 in DNA: TGTGCCAGTAGTCCCCTCGGGACAGTCTTCTCCTACGAGCAGTACTTC.

In its sample, this clonotype was seen a few times. V gene TRBV5-6 combines with J gene TRBJ2-2; D is unclear. V was shortened by 0 bases and J by 0 bases, with 9 bases between the two germline ends. This CDR3 is built from 16 residues. Germline lookup yields CDR1 SGHDT and CDR2 YYEEEE. The CDR3 is CASSLVGFTNTGELFF. The CDR3 region has the DNA TGTGCCAGCAGCTTGGTTGGGTTTACGAACACCGGGGAGCTGTTTTTT.

This clonotype came up a few times. V is TRBV12-3 or TRBV12-4 and J is TRBJ2-7, with D perhaps matching TRBD1 (6 bases). This CDR3 spans 15 amino acids. V lost 6 bases, J lost 9 bases, and 24 bases lay in between. The CDR3 DNA reads as TGTGCCAGCAGCCGTACAGGGACGCCGGCCAGTGGGCAGTACTTC. Translating it yields CASSRTGTPASGQYF.

The V call is TRBV11-2, the J call TRBJ1-1; D unclear. The ends were cut back, 11 bases at V and 6 bases at J, with 10 bases in the middle. The CDR3 loop spans 10 amino acids. Germline lookup yields CDR1 SGHAT and CDR2 FQNNGV. CDR3 DNA sequence: TGTGCCGAGGATATTCCTGAAGCTTTCTTT. Translating gives CAEDIPEAFF.

The genes are TRBV3-1 and TRBJ1-1; the D is unclear. CDR3 length: 14 amino acids. V was clipped by 7 bases and J by 1 base, with 13 bases between them. Germline loops: CDR1 LGHDT, CDR2 YNNKEL (reference sequence). The CDR3 reads CASTRGVSNTEAFF. The CDR3 DNA reads TGTGCCAGCACGCGTGGCGTGTCGAACACTGAAGCTTTCTTT.

The rearrangement links TRBV24-1 to TRBJ2-1; weak D call: TRBD1 (6 bases). The CDR3 runs to 16 residues. Trimming cost V 3 bases and J 0 bases, with 11 bases left between them. The germline gives CDR1 KGHDR, CDR2 SFDVKD. The CDR3 here is CATSDQTGSSYNEQFF. The CDR3 bases are TGTGCCACCAGTGATCAAACAGGGAGCTCCTACAATGAGCAGTTCTTC.

A few counts support this clonotype. J is TRBJ2-5 and V is TRBV18; 8 bases agree with TRBD2. CDR3 length: 15 amino acids. J was trimmed by 4 bases and V by 5 bases; bases with no gene match: 9. Germline CDR1 KGHSH, CDR2 LQKENI. The CDR3, as DNA: TGTGCCAGCTCATCACTAGCGGAGATAAGAGAGACCCAGTACTTC. Encoded protein: CASSSLAEIRETQYF.

At least ten counts were recorded for this clonotype. The gene calls are TRBV6-2 or TRBV6-3 and TRBJ2-7; a possible D gene is TRBD1 (6 bases). CDR1 and CDR2 from the germline V gene are MNHEY and SVGEGT. V was cut by 7 bases and J by 3 bases, with 10 bases left in between. The CDR3 covers 12 residues. CDR3 protein: CASKGENYEQYF. CDR3 in DNA: TGTGCCAGCAAGGGGGAGAACTACGAGCAGTACTTC.

The genes are TRBV4-2 and TRBJ2-1; TRBD1 is a possible D gene (6 bases). Trimming left V 4 bases short and J 6 bases short, with 13 bases between. Germline V gene lookup returns CDR1 LGHNA and CDR2 YNFKEQ. The CDR3 length is 14 residues. The chain's CDR3 is CASSPKRGSNEQFF. The CDR3 DNA follows: TGTGCCAGCAGCCCAAAGAGGGGGTCCAATGAGCAGTTCTTC.

This sequence joins TRBV15 and TRBJ2-7; possible D gene TRBD1, 6 bases. The CDR3 has 18 amino acids. V was shortened by 2 bases and J by 7 bases, with 27 bases between the two germline ends. Germline V gene sequence: CDR1 LNHNV, CDR2 YYDKDF (reference sequence). CDR3 loop: CATSRNGQLGTLEEEQYF. As DNA, the CDR3 is TGTGCCACCAGCAGAAACGGGCAGTTGGGGACACTTGAGGAGGAGCAGTACTTC.

The gene calls are TRBV20-1 and TRBJ2-3; possibly TRBD2 for D (6 bases). V lost 2 bases to trimming and J lost 2 bases, with 17 bases between them. The length of the CDR3 is 16 residues. Germline loops: CDR1 DFQATT, CDR2 SNEGSKA (reference sequence). The CDR3 reads CSARPSGRSLTDTQYF. The CDR3 DNA is TGCAGTGCTAGACCATCGGGGAGGAGCCTCACAGATACGCAGTATTTT.

V and J are TRBV7-2 and TRBJ2-4; D may match TRBD1 or TRBD2 (7 bases each). The V end was cut by 5 bases, the J end by 0 bases, with 14 bases between. The germline V gene encodes CDR1 SGHTA and CDR2 FQGNSA. The CDR3 covers 16 residues. The CDR3 reads CASSGGGGLAKNIQYF. The CDR3 DNA follows: TGTGCCAGCAGCGGGGGAGGGGGCTTAGCCAAAAACATTCAGTACTTC. Looking up the rest from reference TRBV7-2 and TRBJ2-4 gives the full variable domain: GAGVSQSPSNKVTEKGKDVELRCDPISGHTALYWYRQSLGQGLEFLIYFQGNSAPDKSGLPSDRFSAERTGGSVSTLTIQRTQQEDSAVYLCASSGGGGLAKNIQYFGAGTRLSVL.

The chain employs TRBV3-1 and TRBJ2-1; the match to TRBD2 covers 13 bases. CDR3 length: 20 amino acids. CDR1 LGHDT and CDR2 YNNKEL come from the germline V gene (reference sequence). J was trimmed by 0 bases and V by 1 base; bases with no gene match: 9. In DNA form, the CDR3 reads TGTGCCAGCAGCCAAGCCCCGGGACTAGCGGGGTTAAGCTCCTACAATGAGCAGTTCTTC. This gives the protein CASSQAPGLAGLSSYNEQFF.

The V gene is TRBV5-1, the J gene TRBJ2-5, with a possible D match to TRBD2 (6 bases). Trimming took off 4 bases at V and 0 bases at J, with 19 bases between the two ends. Per the germline V gene, CDR1 is SGHRS and CDR2 is YFSETQ. The CDR3 has 17 amino acids. The DNA for the CDR3 is TGCGCCAGCAGCCCTGGCTCCCGGAGGGGATACCAAGAGACCCAGTACTTC. Translated: CASSPGSRRGYQETQYF.

This chain uses TRBV29-1 with TRBJ2-6, with D perhaps given as TRBD1 or TRBD2 (5 bases each). This CDR3 has 16 residues. Germline V lookup: CDR1 SQVTM, CDR2 ANQGSEA. V lost 4 bases and J 0 bases, leaving 13 bases between the germline ends. CDR3 sequence: CSVAPGPISGANVLTF. CDR3 DNA: TGCAGCGTTGCCCCGGGACCTATCTCTGGGGCCAACGTCCTGACTTTC.

CDR3 DNA sequence: TGTGCCAGCTCACCAGGGGCGGGAAAAGAGACCCAGTACTTC. This sequence encodes CASSPGAGKETQYF. The chain has TRBV18 and TRBJ2-5; maybe TRBD2 (6 bases). V lost 2 bases to trimming and J lost 3 bases, with 10 bases between them. Germline lookup yields CDR1 KGHSH and CDR2 LQKENI. The CDR3 spans 14 residues.

This rearrangement joins TRBV6-1 to TRBJ1-6; D gene ambiguous. CDR3 length equals 12 residues. Germline V lookup: CDR1 MNHNS, CDR2 SASEGT. V gave up 3 bases and J gave up 14 bases, with 11 bases separating them. The CDR3 loop is CASSDPREALHF. The CDR3 nucleotides are TGTGCCAGCAGTGATCCCCGGGAGGCCCTCCACTTT.

The CDR3: CASSFPNEETQYF. For the CDR3, the DNA is TGTGCCAGCAGCTTCCCGAATGAAGAGACCCAGTACTTC. This chain joins TRBV7-2 and TRBJ2-5; no clear D gene. V was clipped by 3 bases and J by 3 bases, with 8 bases between them. Germline assignment: CDR1 SGHTA and CDR2 FQGNSA. CDR3 length: 13 amino acids.

DNA of the CDR3: TGTGCCAGCAGCTTCGAGTCCTCAGATACGCAGTATTTT. The encoded protein is CASSFESSDTQYF. This chain joins TRBV7-3 and TRBJ2-3, with D hard to call. CDR1 is SGHTA and CDR2 is FQGTGA in the germline V gene. V was clipped by 3 bases and J by 4 bases, with 8 bases between them. CDR3 length: 13 residues.

The chain links TRBV7-2 to TRBJ2-7, with 8 bases lining up with TRBD2. The junction had 5 bases not matched to a gene; V was cut back by 5 bases and J by 2 bases. Germline CDR1 SGHTA, CDR2 FQGNSA. The length of the CDR3 is 14 residues. The CDR3 reads CASSQRGLAYEQYF. In DNA form, the CDR3 reads TGTGCCAGCAGCCAGCGGGGGCTTGCCTACGAGCAGTACTTC.